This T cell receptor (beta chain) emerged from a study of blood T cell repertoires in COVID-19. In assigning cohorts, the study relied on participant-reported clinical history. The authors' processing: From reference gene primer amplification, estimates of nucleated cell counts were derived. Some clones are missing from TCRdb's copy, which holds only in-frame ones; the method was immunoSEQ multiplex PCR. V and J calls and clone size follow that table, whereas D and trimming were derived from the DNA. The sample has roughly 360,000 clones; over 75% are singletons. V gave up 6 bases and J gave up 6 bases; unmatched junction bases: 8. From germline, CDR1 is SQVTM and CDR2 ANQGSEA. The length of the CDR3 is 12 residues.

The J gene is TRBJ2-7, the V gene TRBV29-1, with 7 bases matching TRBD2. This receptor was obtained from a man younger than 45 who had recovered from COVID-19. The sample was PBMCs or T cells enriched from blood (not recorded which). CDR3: CSVGRGVGEQYF. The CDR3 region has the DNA TGCAGCGTGGGGAGGGGCGTCGGCGAGCAGTACTTC.